This T cell receptor (beta chain) emerged from a study of blood T cell repertoires in COVID-19. On the study more broadly: The study drew acute and convalescent COVID-19 samples from the United States, Italy and Spain.

There are 19 residues in the CDR3. Trimming took 0 bases from V and 5 from J; bases not matched to a gene: 14. The germline gives CDR1 LGHNA, CDR2 YSLEER. Clones were sequenced by immunoSEQ multiplex PCR, and TCRdb holds only the in-frame ones, with some missing. The sample yields around 700,000 clones, approximately 90% seen once. This chain uses TRBV4-3 with TRBJ2-3, with 10 bases lining up with TRBD2. The sequencing sample was made of peripheral blood. This TCR came from a young woman with acute or convalescent COVID-19. Written as DNA, the CDR3 is TGCGCCAGCAGCCAAGAGAGGGGCTCACTAGCGGGGATGGGAGATACGCAGTATTTT. Translation: CASSQERGSLAGMGDTQYF.